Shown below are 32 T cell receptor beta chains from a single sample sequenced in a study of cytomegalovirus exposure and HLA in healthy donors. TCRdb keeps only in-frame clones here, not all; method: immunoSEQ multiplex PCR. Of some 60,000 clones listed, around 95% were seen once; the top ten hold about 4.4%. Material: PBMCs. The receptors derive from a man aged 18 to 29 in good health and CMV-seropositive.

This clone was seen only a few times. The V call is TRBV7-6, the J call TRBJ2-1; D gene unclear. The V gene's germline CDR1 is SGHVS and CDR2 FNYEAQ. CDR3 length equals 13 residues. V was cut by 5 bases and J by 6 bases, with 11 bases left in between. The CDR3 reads CASSQNPGNEQFF. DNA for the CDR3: TGTGCCAGCAGCCAGAACCCAGGCAATGAGCAGTTCTTC.

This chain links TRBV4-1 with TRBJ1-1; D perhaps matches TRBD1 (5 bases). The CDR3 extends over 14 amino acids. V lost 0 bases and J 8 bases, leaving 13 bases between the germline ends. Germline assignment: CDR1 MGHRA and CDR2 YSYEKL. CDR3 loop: CASSQERGKAEAFF. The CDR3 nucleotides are TGCGCCAGCAGCCAAGAAAGGGGCAAAGCAGAAGCTTTCTTT.

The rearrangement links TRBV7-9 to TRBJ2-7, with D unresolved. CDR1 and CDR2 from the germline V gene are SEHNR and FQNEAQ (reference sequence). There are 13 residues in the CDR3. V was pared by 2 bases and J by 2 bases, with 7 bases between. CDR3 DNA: TGTGCCAGCAGCTTATTCCCTACCTACGAGCAGTACTTC. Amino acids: CASSLFPTYEQYF.

CDR3 sequence (DNA): TGTGCCAGCAGCTTAGAGGGAGGATGGGAGCTGTTTTTT. Protein product: CASSLEGGWELFF. The rearrangement links TRBV7-9 to TRBJ2-2; possible D gene TRBD2, 6 bases. The V gene's germline CDR1 is SEHNR and CDR2 FQNEAQ (reference sequence). Trimming stripped 1 base from V and 9 bases from J, with 9 bases between. The CDR3 extends over 13 amino acids. The full variable domain, its missing parts supplied by reference TRBV7-9 and TRBJ2-2, is DTGVSQNPRHKITKRGQNVTFRCDPISEHNRLYWYRQTLGQGPEFLTYFQNEAQLEKSRLLSDRFSAERPKGSFSTLEIQRTEQGDSAMYLCASSLEGGWELFFGEGSRLTVL.

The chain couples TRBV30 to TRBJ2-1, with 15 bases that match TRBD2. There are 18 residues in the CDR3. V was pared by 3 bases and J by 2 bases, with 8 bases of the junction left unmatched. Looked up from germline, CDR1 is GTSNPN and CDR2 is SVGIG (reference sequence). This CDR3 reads CAWSGTSGGSGAYNEQFF. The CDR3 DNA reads TGTGCCTGGAGCGGGACTAGCGGGGGGTCAGGAGCCTACAATGAGCAGTTCTTC.

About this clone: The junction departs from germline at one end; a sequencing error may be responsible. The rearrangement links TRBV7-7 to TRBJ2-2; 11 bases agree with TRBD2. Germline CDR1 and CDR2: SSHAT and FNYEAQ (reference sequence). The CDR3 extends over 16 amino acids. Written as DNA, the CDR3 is TGTGCTAGCAGCTCGGGACTAGCGGCGAACACCGGGGAGCTGTTTTTT. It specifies CASSSGLAANTGELFF.

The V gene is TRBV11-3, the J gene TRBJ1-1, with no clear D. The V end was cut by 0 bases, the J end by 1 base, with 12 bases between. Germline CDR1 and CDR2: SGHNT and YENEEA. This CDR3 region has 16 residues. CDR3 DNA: TGTGCCAGCAGCTTAGAGTGGCCGGGTGCGAACACTGAAGCTTTCTTT. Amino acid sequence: CASSLEWPGANTEAFF. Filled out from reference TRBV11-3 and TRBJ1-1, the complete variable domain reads EAGVVQSPRYKIIEKKQPVAFWCNPISGHNTLYWYLQNLGQGPELLIRYENEEAVDDSQLPKDRFSAERLKGVDSTLKIQPAELGDSAVYLCASSLEWPGANTEAFFGQGTRLTVV.

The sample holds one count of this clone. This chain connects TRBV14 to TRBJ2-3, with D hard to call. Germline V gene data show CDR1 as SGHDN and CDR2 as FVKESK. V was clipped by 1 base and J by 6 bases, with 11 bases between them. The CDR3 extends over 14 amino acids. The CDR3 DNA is TGTGCCAGCAGCCAAGGGAGTCCCCGGGATACGCAGTATTTT. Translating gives CASSQGSPRDTQYF.

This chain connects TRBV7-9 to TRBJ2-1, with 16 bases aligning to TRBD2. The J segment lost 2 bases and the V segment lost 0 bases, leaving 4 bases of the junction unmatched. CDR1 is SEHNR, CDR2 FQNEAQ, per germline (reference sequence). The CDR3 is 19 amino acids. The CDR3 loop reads CASSLAQGLAGGPYNEQFF. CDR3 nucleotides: TGTGCCAGCAGCTTAGCGCAGGGACTAGCGGGGGGGCCCTACAATGAGCAGTTCTTC.

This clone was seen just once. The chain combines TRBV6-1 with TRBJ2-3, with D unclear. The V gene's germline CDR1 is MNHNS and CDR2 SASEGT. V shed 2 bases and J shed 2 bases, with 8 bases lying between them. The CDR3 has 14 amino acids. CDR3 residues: CASSETLVTDTQYF. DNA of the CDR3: TGTGCCAGCAGTGAAACTCTAGTCACAGATACGCAGTATTTT.

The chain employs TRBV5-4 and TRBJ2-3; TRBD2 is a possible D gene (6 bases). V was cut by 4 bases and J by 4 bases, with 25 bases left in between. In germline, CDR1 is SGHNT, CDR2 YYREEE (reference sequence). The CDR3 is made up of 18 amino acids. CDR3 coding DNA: TGTGCCAGCAGCCCGGAGGGCCCGACTAGTCCCCCGGCAGATACGCAGTATTTT. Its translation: CASSPEGPTSPPADTQYF.

The CDR3 coding sequence is TGTGCCAGCAGTCTCACATCCTACGAGCAGTACTTC. Protein product: CASSLTSYEQYF. This chain links TRBV28 with TRBJ2-7, with D uncertain. From germline, CDR1 is MDHEN and CDR2 SYDVKM. This CDR3 spans 12 amino acids. The germline V and J ends were trimmed by 5 bases and 1 base, with 6 bases remaining between them.

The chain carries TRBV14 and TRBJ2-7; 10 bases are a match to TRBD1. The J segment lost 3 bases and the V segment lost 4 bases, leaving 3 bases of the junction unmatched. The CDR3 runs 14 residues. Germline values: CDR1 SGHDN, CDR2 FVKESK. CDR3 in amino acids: CASSLRDRGYEQYF. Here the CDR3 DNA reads TGTGCCAGCAGCCTCCGGGACAGGGGCTACGAGCAGTACTTC.

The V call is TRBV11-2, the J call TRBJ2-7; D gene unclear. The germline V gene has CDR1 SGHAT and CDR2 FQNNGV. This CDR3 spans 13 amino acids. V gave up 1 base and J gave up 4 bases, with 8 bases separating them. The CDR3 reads CASSLGSSYEQYF. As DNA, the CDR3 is TGTGCCAGCAGCTTAGGGTCGAGTTACGAGCAGTACTTC. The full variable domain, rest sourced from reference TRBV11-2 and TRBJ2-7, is EAGVAQSPRYKIIEKRQSVAFWCNPISGHATLYWYQQILGQGPKLLIQFQNNGVVDDSQLPKDRFSAERLKGVDSTLKIQPAKLEDSAVYLCASSLGSSYEQYFGPGTRLTVT.

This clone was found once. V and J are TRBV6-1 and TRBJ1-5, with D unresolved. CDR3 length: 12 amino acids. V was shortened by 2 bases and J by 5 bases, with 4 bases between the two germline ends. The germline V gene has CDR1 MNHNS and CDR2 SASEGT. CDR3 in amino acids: CASSELDQPQHF. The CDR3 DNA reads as TGTGCCAGCAGTGAACTTGATCAGCCCCAGCATTTT.

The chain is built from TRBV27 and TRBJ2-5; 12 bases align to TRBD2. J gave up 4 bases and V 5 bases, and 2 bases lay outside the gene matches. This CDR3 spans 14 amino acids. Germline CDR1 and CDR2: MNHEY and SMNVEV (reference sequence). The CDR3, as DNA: TGTGCCAGCAGTCCGGGACTAGCGGGAGAGACCCAGTACTTC. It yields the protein CASSPGLAGETQYF.

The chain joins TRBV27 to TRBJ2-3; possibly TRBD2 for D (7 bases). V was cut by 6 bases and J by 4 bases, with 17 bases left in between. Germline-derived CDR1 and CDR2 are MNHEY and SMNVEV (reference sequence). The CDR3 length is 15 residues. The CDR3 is CASSLRGAPSDTQYF. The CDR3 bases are TGTGCCAGCAGCCTCCGGGGGGCGCCGTCAGATACGCAGTATTTT.

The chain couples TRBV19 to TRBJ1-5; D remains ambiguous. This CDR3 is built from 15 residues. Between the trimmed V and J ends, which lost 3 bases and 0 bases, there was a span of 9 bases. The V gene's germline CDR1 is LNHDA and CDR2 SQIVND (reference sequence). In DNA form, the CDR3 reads TGTGCCAGTAGTATGATGAGAACTAGCAATCAGCCCCAGCATTTT. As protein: CASSMMRTSNQPQHF.

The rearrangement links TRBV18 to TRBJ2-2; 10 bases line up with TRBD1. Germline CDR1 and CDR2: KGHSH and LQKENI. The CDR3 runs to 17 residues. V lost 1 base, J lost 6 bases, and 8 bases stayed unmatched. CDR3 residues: CASSPRRGQGEAGELFF. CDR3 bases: TGTGCCAGCTCACCACGACGTGGACAGGGGGAGGCCGGGGAGCTGTTTTTT.

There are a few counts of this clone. DNA of the CDR3: TGTGCCAGCAGCTTTTCACTTGAGAACACCGGGGAGCTGTTTTTT. It codes for CASSFSLENTGELFF. V usage is TRBV11-3 and J usage is TRBJ2-2; no clear D gene. Trimming removed 3 bases from V and 1 base from J, with 9 bases in between. CDR3 length equals 15 residues. Per germline, CDR1 SGHNT and CDR2 YENEEA. Full variable domain (rest looked up from reference TRBV11-3 and TRBJ2-2): EAGVVQSPRYKIIEKKQPVAFWCNPISGHNTLYWYLQNLGQGPELLIRYENEEAVDDSQLPKDRFSAERLKGVDSTLKIQPAELGDSAVYLCASSFSLENTGELFFGEGSRLTVL.

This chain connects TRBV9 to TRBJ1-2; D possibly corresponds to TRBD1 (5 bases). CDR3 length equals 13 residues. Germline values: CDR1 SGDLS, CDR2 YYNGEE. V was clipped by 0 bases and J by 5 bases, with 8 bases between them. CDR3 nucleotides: TGTGCCAGCAGCGTAGAACCAGGGTATGGCTACACCTTC. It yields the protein CASSVEPGYGYTF.

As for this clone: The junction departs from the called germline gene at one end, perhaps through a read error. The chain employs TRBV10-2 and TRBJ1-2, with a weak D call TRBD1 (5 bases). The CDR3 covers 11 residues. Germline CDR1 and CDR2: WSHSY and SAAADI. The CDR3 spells CASSSDSLSRF. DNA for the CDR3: TGCGCCAGCAGCTCCGACAGTTTATCTCGCTTC.

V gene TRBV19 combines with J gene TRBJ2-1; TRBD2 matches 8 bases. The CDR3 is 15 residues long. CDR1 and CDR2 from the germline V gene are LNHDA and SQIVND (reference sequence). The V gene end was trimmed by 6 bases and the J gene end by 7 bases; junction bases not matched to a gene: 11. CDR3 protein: CASSSLAGTRNEQFF. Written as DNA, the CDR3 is TGTGCCAGTAGCTCTCTAGCGGGCACAAGGAATGAGCAGTTCTTC.

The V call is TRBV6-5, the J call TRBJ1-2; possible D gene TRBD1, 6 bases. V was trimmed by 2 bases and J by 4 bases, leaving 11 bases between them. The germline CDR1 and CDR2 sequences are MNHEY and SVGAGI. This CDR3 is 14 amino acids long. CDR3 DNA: TGTGCCAGCAGTTACGCCAGGGGAGTCTATGGCTACACCTTC. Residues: CASSYARGVYGYTF.

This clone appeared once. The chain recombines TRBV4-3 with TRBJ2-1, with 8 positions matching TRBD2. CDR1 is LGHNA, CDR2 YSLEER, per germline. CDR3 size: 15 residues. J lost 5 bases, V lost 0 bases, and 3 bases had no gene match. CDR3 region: CASSQEVGLDNEQFF. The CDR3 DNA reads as TGCGCCAGCAGCCAAGAAGTGGGACTAGACAATGAGCAGTTCTTC.

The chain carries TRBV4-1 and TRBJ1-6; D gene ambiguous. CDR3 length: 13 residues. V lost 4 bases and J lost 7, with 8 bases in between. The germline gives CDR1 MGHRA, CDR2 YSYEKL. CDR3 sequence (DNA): TGCGCCAGCAGCCCTCAACAGAATTCACCCCTCCACTTT. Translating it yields CASSPQQNSPLHF.

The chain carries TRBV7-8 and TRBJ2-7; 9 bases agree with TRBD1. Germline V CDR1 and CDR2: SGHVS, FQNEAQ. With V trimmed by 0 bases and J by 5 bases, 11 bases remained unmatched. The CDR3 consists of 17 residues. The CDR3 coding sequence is TGTGCCAGCAGCTTAGCTTTGGGTGGGACAGGGTCCGACGAGCAGTACTTC. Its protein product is CASSLALGGTGSDEQYF.

The CDR3 region is CASSGGQGKLNQPQHF. CDR3 DNA: TGTGCCAGTAGTGGGGGACAGGGGAAGCTCAATCAGCCCCAGCATTTT. The genes are TRBV19 and TRBJ1-5, with 10 nucleotides matching TRBD1. CDR1 is LNHDA and CDR2 is SQIVND in the germline V gene (reference sequence). The CDR3 loop spans 16 amino acids. V trimming: 5 bases; J trimming: 3 bases; junction bases outside the gene matches: 7.

The CDR3 is CASSRLAGEGNEQFF. Here the CDR3 DNA reads TGTGCCAGCAGTCGTCTAGCGGGAGAAGGCAATGAGCAGTTCTTC. The chain recombines TRBV6-6 with TRBJ2-1; 10 positions agree with TRBD2. CDR3 length: 15 residues. The germline gives CDR1 MNHNY, CDR2 SVGAGI (reference sequence). The V and J ends lost 5 bases and 6 bases, in that order; junction bases with no gene match: 7.

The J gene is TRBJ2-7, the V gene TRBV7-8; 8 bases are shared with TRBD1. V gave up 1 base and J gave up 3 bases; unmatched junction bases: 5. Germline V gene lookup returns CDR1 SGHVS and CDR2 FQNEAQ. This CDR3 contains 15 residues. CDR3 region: CASSLEVDRDYEQYF. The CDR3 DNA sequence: TGTGCCAGCAGCTTAGAGGTGGACAGGGACTACGAGCAGTACTTC.

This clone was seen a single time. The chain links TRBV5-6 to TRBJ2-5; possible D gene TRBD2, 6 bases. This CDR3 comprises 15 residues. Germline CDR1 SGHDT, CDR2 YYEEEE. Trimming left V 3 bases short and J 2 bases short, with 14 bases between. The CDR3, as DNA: TGTGCCAGCAGCTCGGGACTCACGAGGCAAGAGACCCAGTACTTC. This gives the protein CASSSGLTRQETQYF. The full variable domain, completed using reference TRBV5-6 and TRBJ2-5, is DAGVTQSPTHLIKTRGQQVTLRCSPKSGHDTVSWYQQALGQGPQFIFQYYEEEERQRGNFPDRFSGHQFPNYSSELNVNALLLGDSALYLCASSSGLTRQETQYFGPGTRLLVL.

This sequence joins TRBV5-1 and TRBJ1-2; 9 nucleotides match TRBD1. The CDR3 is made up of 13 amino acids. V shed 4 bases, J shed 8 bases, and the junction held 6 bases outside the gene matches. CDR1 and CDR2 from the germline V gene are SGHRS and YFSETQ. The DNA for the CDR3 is TGCGCCAGCAGCGTGGACAGGGGATCCGGCTACACCTTC. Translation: CASSVDRGSGYTF.